This TCR beta chain was recorded in a study of regulatory T cells in long-lasting Graves disease. As for this clonotype: The antigen remains undetermined.

The time point here: newly diagnosed GD, antithyroid drugs for less than 3 months. Extracted PBMC RNA gave rise to the TCR library. EDTA tubes were used for drawing around 9 milliliters of peripheral blood. Study-wide findings and caveats: Persistent disease showed a preference for TRBV28, TRBJ1-2 and TRBJ2-5.

Trimming at V came to 7 bases and at J to 2 bases, leaving 5 bases not matched to a gene. Germline V CDR1 and CDR2: SGHAT, FQNNGV. CDR3 length equals 14 residues. Construction of TCR beta libraries relied on iRepertoire HTBI primers and on Arm-PCR targeting CDR3 regions. From the multiplex PCR reads, TCRdb called clonotypes with MiXCR, one entry per CDR3 protein. The data hold approximately 560,000 distinct CDR3 sequences, with around 15% observed a single time. These data were also reused for a study on T cells in Graves' hyperthyroidism and ophthalmopathy. That study reports: Exclusions: uncontrolled infection, other autoimmune disease, pregnancy, lactation.

The TCR originated in a man younger than 35 with Graves disease. The chain joins TRBV11-2 to TRBJ1-2; the match to TRBD1 covers 9 bases. The specimen comprised peripheral blood mononuclear cells (PBMCs), sampled at new diagnosis, from a patient treated with antithyroid drugs. CDR3 sequence (DNA): TGTGCCAGCACTCCTACAGGGGGCAACTATGGCTACACCTTC. Its protein is CASTPTGGNYGYTF.